The 31 T cell receptor beta chains given below trace back to one sample, sequenced in a study of blood T cell repertoires in COVID-19 (dated by TCRdb to the early 2020s). Library creation used the immunoSEQ multiplex PCR assay. Here the immuneACCESS table is served through TCRdb, limited to in-frame sequences with V and J called. Missing clones are a known gap in these copies; in checked studies unresolved V genes cover under half, and the rest lacks a known reason. The sample profile shows about 200,000 clones; 88% of them were found once. Around 6% of the sample rests with the top ten. The sample taken for sequencing was peripheral blood. These receptors all come from a man aged 40-49 years with active or convalescent COVID-19.

This chain joins TRBV10-3 and TRBJ2-7; TRBD2 aligns across 7 bases. CDR1 ENHRY and CDR2 SYGVKD come from the germline V gene. Germline trimming cut 4 bases from V and 3 bases from J; bases unmatched to any gene: 3. The CDR3 runs to 13 residues. The CDR3 here is CAISAGTIYEQYF. The CDR3, as DNA: TGTGCCATCAGTGCCGGGACTATCTACGAGCAGTACTTC.

V is TRBV5-6 and J is TRBJ1-3; 7 bases agree with TRBD1. The CDR3 extends over 18 amino acids. With 3 bases clipped from V and 0 bases from J, the junction kept 12 bases outside the gene matches. Germline CDR1 is SGHDT and CDR2 is YYEEEE. Written as DNA, the CDR3 is TGTGCCAGCAGCTCGCGACGGGACAGACCCGTCTCTGGAAACACCATATATTTT. It encodes CASSSRRDRPVSGNTIYF.

The chain recombines TRBV19 with TRBJ1-2; TRBD1 matches 8 bases. CDR1 is LNHDA, CDR2 SQIVND, per germline (reference sequence). The CDR3 sequence is 14 residues long. The trim removed 5 bases at V and 8 bases at J, leaving 10 bases unmatched. The CDR3 region is CASSVITGGKGYTF. The CDR3 DNA follows: TGTGCCAGTAGTGTAATAACAGGGGGGAAAGGCTACACCTTC.

V usage is TRBV5-1 and J usage is TRBJ2-7; D remains ambiguous. The CDR3 has 12 residues. Germline CDR1 SGHRS, CDR2 YFSETQ. V lost 4 bases, J lost 0 bases, and 5 bases lay in between. CDR3 nucleotide sequence: TGCGCCAGCAGCCCCAGCTCCTACGAGCAGTACTTC. Its protein is CASSPSSYEQYF.

The V gene is TRBV5-1, the J gene TRBJ1-1, with a possible D match to TRBD1 (5 bases). This CDR3 has 15 amino acids. The germline V and J ends were trimmed by 4 bases and 3 bases, with 16 bases remaining between them. The germline V gene has CDR1 SGHRS and CDR2 YFSETQ. This CDR3 reads CASSRNAGSDTEAFF. The CDR3 DNA follows: TGCGCCAGCAGCCGGAACGCAGGGTCCGACACTGAAGCTTTCTTT.

The chain joins TRBV9 to TRBJ1-1; 9 bases map to TRBD1. The ends lost 2 bases at V and 7 bases at J; junction bases unmatched: 3. CDR3 size: 13 residues. CDR1 SGDLS and CDR2 YYNGEE come from the germline V gene. The CDR3 sequence is CASSVRQGVEAFF. Written as DNA, the CDR3 is TGTGCCAGCAGCGTTAGACAGGGGGTTGAAGCTTTCTTT.

The genes are TRBV2 and TRBJ2-2; 7 positions match TRBD2. From germline, CDR1 is SNHLY and CDR2 FYNNEI. Trimming at V came to 6 bases and at J to 0 bases, leaving 1 base not matched to a gene. The CDR3 covers 14 residues. The CDR3 is CASRAGANTGELFF. CDR3 sequence (DNA): TGTGCCAGCAGGGCGGGGGCGAACACCGGGGAGCTGTTTTTT.

The chain is built from TRBV6-5 and TRBJ1-3; 10 bases fit TRBD1. V was clipped by 4 bases and J by 6 bases; unmatched bases: 3. This CDR3 has 14 residues. Germline V lookup: CDR1 MNHEY, CDR2 SVGAGI. The chain's CDR3 is CASSFGTGENTIYF. The CDR3 DNA is TGTGCCAGCAGTTTCGGGACAGGGGAAAACACCATATATTTT.

The chain combines TRBV12-3 or TRBV12-4 with TRBJ1-2; D unclear. With 5 bases removed from V and 1 base from J, the gap between germline ends came to 8 bases. CDR3 size: 13 residues. The CDR3 loop reads CASSIDLNYGYTF. The CDR3 nucleotides read TGTGCCAGCAGTATAGATCTTAACTATGGCTACACCTTC.

The rearrangement joins TRBV12-5 to TRBJ2-1; 9 nucleotides match TRBD1. The CDR3 length is 16 residues. Trimming removed 7 bases from V and 6 bases from J; junction bases left unmatched: 13. CDR1 and CDR2 from the germline V gene are LGHNT and FRNRAP. The DNA of the CDR3 is TGTGCTAGTGCCGAAGTAGGGACAGGGTTCATCAATGAGCAGTTCTTC. Translated, it gives CASAEVGTGFINEQFF.

The CDR3: CASSDATGQGLRGYTF. CDR3 DNA: TGTGCCAGCAGCGATGCGACGGGACAGGGGTTGAGAGGCTACACCTTC. The V and J genes are TRBV3-1 (or the pseudogene TRBV3-2) and TRBJ1-2, with 10 bases that match TRBD1. From germline, CDR1 is LGHDT and CDR2 YNNKEL (reference sequence). Losses at the gene ends were 5 bases for V and 8 bases for J; bases not matched to a gene: 14. This CDR3 is 16 amino acids long.

This clone appeared a single time. Written as DNA, the CDR3 is TGCGCCAGCCGGGACAGTGAAAATTCACCCCTCCACTTT. This sequence encodes CASRDSENSPLHF. The chain employs TRBV5-1 and TRBJ1-6; 7 nucleotides agree with TRBD1. Germline values: CDR1 SGHRS, CDR2 YFSETQ. The CDR3 loop spans 13 amino acids. The trim removed 7 bases at V and 7 bases at J, leaving 5 bases unmatched. Full variable domain (outside the CDR3, taken from reference TRBV5-1 and TRBJ1-6): KAGVTQTPRYLIKTRGQQVTLSCSPISGHRSVSWYQQTPGQGLQFLFEYFSETQRNKGNFPGRFSGRQFSNSRSEMNVSTLELGDSALYLCASRDSENSPLHFGNGTRLTVT.

This chain joins TRBV19 and TRBJ2-3; 11 nucleotides line up with TRBD2. The CDR3 has 16 amino acids. Trimming at V came to 5 bases and at J to 0 bases, leaving 4 bases not matched to a gene. Per germline, CDR1 LNHDA and CDR2 SQIVND (reference sequence). Here the CDR3 reads CASSGTSGSSTDTQYF. The CDR3 DNA reads TGTGCCAGTAGTGGCACTAGCGGGAGTAGCACAGATACGCAGTATTTT.

This clone was seen only once. The chain joins TRBV5-6 to TRBJ2-3, with D possibly being TRBD1 (5 bases). The ends were cut back, 4 bases at V and 9 bases at J, with 18 bases in the middle. CDR3 size: 14 residues. Germline CDR1 SGHDT, CDR2 YYEEEE. The CDR3 sequence: CASSIGPARGTQYF. The DNA of the CDR3 is TGTGCCAGCAGCATAGGACCCGCTAGGGGAACGCAGTATTTT.

This chain uses TRBV12-3 or TRBV12-4 with TRBJ2-7; D perhaps matches TRBD1 (6 bases). V was trimmed by 7 bases and J by 7 bases, leaving 14 bases between them. CDR3 size: 12 residues. For the CDR3, the DNA is TGTGCCAGCACCGCGGACAGCCGGGAGCAGTACTTC. It specifies CASTADSREQYF.

This clone was seen just once. The chain has TRBV18 and TRBJ1-3; 8 bases align to TRBD1. Looked up from germline, CDR1 is KGHSH and CDR2 is LQKENI. The length of the CDR3 is 16 residues. The J segment lost 0 bases and the V segment lost 6 bases, leaving 7 bases of the junction unmatched. The CDR3 region has the DNA TGTGCCAGCTCCCCCGGGACAGGACACTCTGGAAACACCATATATTTT. Amino acids: CASSPGTGHSGNTIYF.

This clone was observed once. CDR3 bases: TGTGCCAGCAGCGTAGGGACTTCAAGCAATCAGCCCCAGCATTTT. Its translation is CASSVGTSSNQPQHF. This chain connects TRBV9 to TRBJ1-5; no reliable D call. With 0 bases removed from V and 1 base from J, the gap between germline ends came to 8 bases. From germline, CDR1 is SGDLS and CDR2 YYNGEE. CDR3 length: 15 residues.

This chain connects TRBV14 to TRBJ1-2, with D perhaps matching TRBD1 (5 bases). The germline gives CDR1 SGHDN, CDR2 FVKESK. The CDR3 sequence is 17 residues long. Trimming pared 1 base from V and 3 bases from J, leaving 18 bases between. CDR3 sequence: CASSQVFYGGIDYGYTF. The CDR3 nucleotides are TGTGCCAGCAGCCAAGTTTTTTATGGGGGGATCGACTATGGCTACACCTTC.

The rearrangement uses TRBV5-5 and TRBJ1-1; possible D gene TRBD1, 6 bases. The CDR3 length is 16 residues. The ends were cut back, 4 bases at V and 4 bases at J, with 20 bases in the middle. CDR1 is SGHKS and CDR2 is YYEKEE in the germline V gene (reference sequence). The CDR3 nucleotides are TGTGCCAGCAGCCGGAGCGGGGGGCCTGGGGGCACTGAAGCTTTCTTT. Protein: CASSRSGGPGGTEAFF.

In its sample, this clone was seen once. The chain recombines TRBV19 with TRBJ2-3, with a weak D call TRBD1 (6 bases). The V gene lost 3 bases and the J gene lost 3 bases, with 10 bases spanning the gap. The CDR3 runs to 14 residues. Germline values: CDR1 LNHDA, CDR2 SQIVND (reference sequence). The CDR3 is CASSIFQGTDTQYF. The CDR3 nucleotides are TGTGCCAGTAGTATTTTTCAGGGGACAGATACGCAGTATTTT.

The gene calls are TRBV27 and TRBJ1-2; 10 bases are shared with TRBD1. The germline gives CDR1 MNHEY, CDR2 SMNVEV (reference sequence). J gave up 7 bases and V 6 bases, and 8 bases lay outside the gene matches. The CDR3 extends over 14 amino acids. The DNA for the CDR3 is TGTGCCAGCAGCCCGGGACAGGGGTTCAGTGGCTACACCTTC. Translation gives CASSPGQGFSGYTF.

The chain couples TRBV25-1 to TRBJ1-2; D might be TRBD1 (5 bases). This CDR3 contains 12 residues. Germline CDR1 reads MGHDK; CDR2 reads SYGVNS. The ends were cut back, 2 bases at V and 8 bases at J, with 9 bases in the middle. CDR3 residues: CASSEQGRGYTF. The CDR3 DNA is TGTGCCAGCAGTGAACAGGGAAGGGGCTACACCTTC.

The count of this clone is one. CDR3 residues: CASRPGGTAADTQYF. The CDR3 DNA reads as TGCGCCAGCCGACCAGGGGGGACTGCGGCAGATACGCAGTATTTT. The V and J genes are TRBV10-2 and TRBJ2-3; TRBD1 might be the D (7 bases). The CDR3 sequence is 15 residues long. Trimming left V 8 bases short and J 4 bases short, with 19 bases between. Germline CDR1 reads WSHSY; CDR2 reads SAAADI.

The V call is TRBV28, the J call TRBJ2-3, with 14 bases that match TRBD2. The V segment lost 6 bases and the J segment 0 bases; nucleotides outside the gene matches: 8. The CDR3 covers 18 residues. Germline loops: CDR1 MDHEN, CDR2 SYDVKM. The CDR3 DNA reads as TGTGCCAGCAGCTCAAGACTAGCGGGAGGGGTTAGCACAGATACGCAGTATTTT. Translation gives CASSSRLAGGVSTDTQYF.

The chain uses TRBV19 and TRBJ2-3; possibly TRBD2 for D (6 bases). The germline V and J ends were trimmed by 9 bases and 5 bases, with 18 bases remaining between them. Looked up from germline, CDR1 is LNHDA and CDR2 is SQIVND (reference sequence). This CDR3 comprises 14 residues. The CDR3 is CASRTVSAGDTQYF. CDR3 in DNA: TGTGCCAGCCGAACAGTTTCAGCGGGAGATACGCAGTATTTT.

This clone has a single count. V gene TRBV18 combines with J gene TRBJ1-3, with a weak D call TRBD1 (5 bases). The CDR3 has 15 amino acids. Trimming cost V 3 bases and J 0 bases, with 9 bases left between them. CDR1 KGHSH and CDR2 LQKENI come from the germline V gene. For the CDR3, the DNA is TGTGCCAGCTCACCGGGAGGGGACTCTGGAAACACCATATATTTT. This encodes CASSPGGDSGNTIYF.

V usage is TRBV2 and J usage is TRBJ2-7; TRBD1 agrees at 7 bases. Trimming took 7 bases from V and 3 from J; bases not matched to a gene: 9. This CDR3 is 14 amino acids long. CDR1 SNHLY and CDR2 FYNNEI come from the germline V gene. CDR3 in amino acids: CASKGTDRSYEQYF. The CDR3 DNA sequence: TGTGCCAGCAAGGGGACGGACAGGAGCTACGAGCAGTACTTC.

This chain joins TRBV4-3 and TRBJ2-7, with D possibly matching TRBD1 (6 bases). V lost 1 base, J lost 5 bases, and 21 bases lay in between. The germline V gene has CDR1 LGHNA and CDR2 YSLEER. CDR3 length equals 17 residues. The DNA of the CDR3 is TGCGCCAGCAGCCAAGTTATGACGCTGTTACAGGGCGACGAGCAGTACTTC. Residues: CASSQVMTLLQGDEQYF.

The gene calls are TRBV11-2 and TRBJ2-1, with D unresolved. The V gene lost 1 base and the J gene lost 11 bases, with 6 bases spanning the gap. Germline loops: CDR1 SGHAT, CDR2 FQNNGV. The length of the CDR3 is 11 residues. The CDR3, as DNA: TGTGCCAGCAGCTTAGGGCCCCAGCAGTTCTTC. Its protein is CASSLGPQQFF.

The chain employs TRBV27 and TRBJ2-1, with 14 bases aligning to TRBD2. Germline V gene data show CDR1 as MNHEY and CDR2 as SMNVEV (reference sequence). V trimming: 5 bases; J trimming: 7 bases; junction bases outside the gene matches: 16. The CDR3 spans 19 residues. The CDR3 DNA is TGTGCCAGCAGTCCGAACCGCCTCGTCGGGACTAGCGGGAGAAATGAGCAGTTCTTC. Translated, it gives CASSPNRLVGTSGRNEQFF.

This chain links TRBV2 with TRBJ2-3, with 9 bases aligning to TRBD1. Germline assignment: CDR1 SNHLY and CDR2 FYNNEI. V shed 7 bases, J shed 4 bases, and the junction held 6 bases outside the gene matches. The CDR3 covers 14 residues. CDR3 loop: CASITGTGSDTQYF. The CDR3 bases are TGTGCCAGCATAACCGGGACAGGGTCAGATACGCAGTATTTT. Drawing the rest from reference TRBV2 and TRBJ2-3, the complete variable domain is EPEVTQTPSHQVTQMGQEVILRCVPISNHLYFYWYRQILGQKVEFLVSFYNNEISEKSEIFDDQFSVERPDGSNFTLKIRSTKLEDSAMYFCASITGTGSDTQYFGPGTRLTVL.